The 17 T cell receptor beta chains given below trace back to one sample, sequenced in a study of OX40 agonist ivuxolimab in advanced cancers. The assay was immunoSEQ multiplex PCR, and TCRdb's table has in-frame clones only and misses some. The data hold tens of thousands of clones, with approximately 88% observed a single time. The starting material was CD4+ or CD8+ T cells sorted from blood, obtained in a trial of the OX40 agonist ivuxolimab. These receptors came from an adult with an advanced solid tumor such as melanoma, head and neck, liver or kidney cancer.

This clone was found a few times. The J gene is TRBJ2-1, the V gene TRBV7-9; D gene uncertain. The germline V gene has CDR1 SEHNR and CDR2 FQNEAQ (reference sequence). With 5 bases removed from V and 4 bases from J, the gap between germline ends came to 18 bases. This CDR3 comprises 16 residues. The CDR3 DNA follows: TGTGCCAGCAGCCCCATTCCGGCAAGCGAATACAATGAGCAGTTCTTC. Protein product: CASSPIPASEYNEQFF.

Here the CDR3 DNA reads TGTGCCAGTAGTACCCCGGCAGGGCCCCAGCATTTT. It encodes CASSTPAGPQHF. This chain connects TRBV19 to TRBJ1-5; D ambiguous. Germline V lookup: CDR1 LNHDA, CDR2 SQIVND (reference sequence). The germline V and J ends were trimmed by 4 bases and 9 bases, with 10 bases remaining between them. This CDR3 has 12 amino acids.

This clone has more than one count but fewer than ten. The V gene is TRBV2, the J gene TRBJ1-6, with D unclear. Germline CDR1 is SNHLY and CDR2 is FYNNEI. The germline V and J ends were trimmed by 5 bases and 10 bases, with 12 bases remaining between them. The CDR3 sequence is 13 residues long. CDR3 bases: TGTGCCAGCAGTAACCCGGCTTCGTCACCCCTCCACTTT. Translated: CASSNPASSPLHF.

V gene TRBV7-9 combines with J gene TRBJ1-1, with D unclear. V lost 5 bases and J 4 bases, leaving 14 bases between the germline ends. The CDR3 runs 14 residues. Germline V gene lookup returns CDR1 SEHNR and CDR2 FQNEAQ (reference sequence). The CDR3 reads CASSQGPMVTEAFF. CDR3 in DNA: TGTGCCAGCAGCCAAGGGCCAATGGTCACTGAAGCTTTCTTT.

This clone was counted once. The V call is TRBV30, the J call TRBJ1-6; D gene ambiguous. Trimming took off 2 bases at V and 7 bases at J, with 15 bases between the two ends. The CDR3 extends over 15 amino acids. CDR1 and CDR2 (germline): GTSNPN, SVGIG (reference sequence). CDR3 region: CAWSMASTWNSPLHF. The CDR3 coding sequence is TGTGCCTGGAGTATGGCTTCAACTTGGAATTCACCCCTCCACTTT.

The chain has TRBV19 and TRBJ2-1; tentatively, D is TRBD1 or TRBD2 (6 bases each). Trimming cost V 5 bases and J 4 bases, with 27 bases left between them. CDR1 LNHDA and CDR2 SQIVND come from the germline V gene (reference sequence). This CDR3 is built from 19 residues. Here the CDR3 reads CASSPSHGGEVSGYNEQFF. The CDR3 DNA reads TGTGCCAGTAGTCCCAGTCACGGGGGCGAAGTGTCTGGATACAATGAGCAGTTCTTC.

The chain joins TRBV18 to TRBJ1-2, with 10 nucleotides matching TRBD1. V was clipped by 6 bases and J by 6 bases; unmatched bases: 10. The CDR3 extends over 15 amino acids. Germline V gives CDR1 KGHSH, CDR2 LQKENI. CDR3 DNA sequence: TGTGCCAGCTCTCGGACAGGGGGGACTAGTGATGGCTACACCTTC. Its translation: CASSRTGGTSDGYTF.

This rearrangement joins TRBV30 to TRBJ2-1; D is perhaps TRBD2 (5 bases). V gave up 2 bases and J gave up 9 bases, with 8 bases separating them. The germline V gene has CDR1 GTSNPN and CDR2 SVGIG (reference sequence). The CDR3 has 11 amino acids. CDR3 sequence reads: CAWSSLGEQFF. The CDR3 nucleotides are TGTGCCTGGAGTTCACTAGGTGAGCAGTTCTTC.

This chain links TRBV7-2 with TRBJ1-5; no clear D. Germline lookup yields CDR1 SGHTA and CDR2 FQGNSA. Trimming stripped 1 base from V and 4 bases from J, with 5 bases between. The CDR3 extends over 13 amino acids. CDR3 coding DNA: TGTGCCAGCAGCTTAGGGGAGAATCAGCCCCAGCATTTT. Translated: CASSLGENQPQHF.

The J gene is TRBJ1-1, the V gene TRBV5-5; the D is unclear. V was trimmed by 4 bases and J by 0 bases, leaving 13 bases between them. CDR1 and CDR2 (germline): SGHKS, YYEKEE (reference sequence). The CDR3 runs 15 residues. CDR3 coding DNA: TGTGCCAGCAGCGCAGTGTTCTCAATGAACACTGAAGCTTTCTTT. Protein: CASSAVFSMNTEAFF.

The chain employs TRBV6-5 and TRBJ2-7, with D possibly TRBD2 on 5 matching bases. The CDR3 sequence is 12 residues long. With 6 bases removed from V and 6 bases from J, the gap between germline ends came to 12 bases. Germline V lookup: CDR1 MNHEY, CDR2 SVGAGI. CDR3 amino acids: CASSRDGFEQYF. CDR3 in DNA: TGTGCCAGCAGCCGGGATGGATTCGAGCAGTACTTC.

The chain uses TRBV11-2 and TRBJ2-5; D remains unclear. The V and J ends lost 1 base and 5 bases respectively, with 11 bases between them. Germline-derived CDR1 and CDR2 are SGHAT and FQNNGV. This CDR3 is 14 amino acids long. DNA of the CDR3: TGTGCCAGCAGCTTAGGTGGGGTACGGGAGACCCAGTACTTC. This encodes CASSLGGVRETQYF.

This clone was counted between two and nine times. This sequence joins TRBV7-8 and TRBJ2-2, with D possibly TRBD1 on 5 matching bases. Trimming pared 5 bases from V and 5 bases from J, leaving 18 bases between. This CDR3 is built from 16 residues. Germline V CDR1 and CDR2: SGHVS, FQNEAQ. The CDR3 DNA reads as TGTGCCAGCAGCCCTCAGGTCCAGGGCGAAACCGGGGAGCTGTTTTTT. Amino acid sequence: CASSPQVQGETGELFF.

CDR3 region: CASSWGQFQETQYF. The DNA for the CDR3 is TGCGCCAGCAGCTGGGGACAGTTCCAAGAGACCCAGTACTTC. The rearrangement uses TRBV5-1 and TRBJ2-5; TRBD1 aligns across 7 bases. This CDR3 comprises 14 residues. The germline V gene has CDR1 SGHRS and CDR2 YFSETQ. The trim removed 3 bases at V and 1 base at J, leaving 3 bases unmatched.

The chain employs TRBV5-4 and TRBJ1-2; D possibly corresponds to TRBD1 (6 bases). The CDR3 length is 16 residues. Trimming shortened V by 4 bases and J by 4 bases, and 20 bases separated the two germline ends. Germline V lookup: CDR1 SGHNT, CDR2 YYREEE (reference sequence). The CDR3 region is CASSHQLWGGGYGYTF. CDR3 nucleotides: TGTGCCAGCAGCCACCAACTATGGGGGGGCGGCTATGGCTACACCTTC.

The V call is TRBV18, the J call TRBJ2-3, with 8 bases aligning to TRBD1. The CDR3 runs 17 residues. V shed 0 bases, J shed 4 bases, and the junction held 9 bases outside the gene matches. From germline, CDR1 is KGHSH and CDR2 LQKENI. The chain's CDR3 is CASSPPGAGGDADTQYF. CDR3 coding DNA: TGTGCCAGCTCACCACCGGGGGCAGGGGGCGACGCAGATACGCAGTATTTT.

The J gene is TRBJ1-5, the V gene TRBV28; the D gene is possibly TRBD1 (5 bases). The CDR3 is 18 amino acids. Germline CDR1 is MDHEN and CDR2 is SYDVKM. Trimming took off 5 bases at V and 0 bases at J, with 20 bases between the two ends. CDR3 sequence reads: CASSLPGWGRGSNQPQHF. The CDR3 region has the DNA TGTGCCAGCAGTCTCCCGGGTTGGGGACGGGGTAGCAATCAGCCCCAGCATTTT.